One sample yielded the 19 T cell receptor beta chains listed below, sequenced in a study of blood T cell repertoires in COVID-19. Libraries were prepared by immunoSEQ multiplex PCR; TCRdb keeps only in-frame clonotypes and omits some of them. This sample has roughly 130,000 clones, with about nine tenths found just once. The sample comprised peripheral blood. The receptors were sampled from a man aged 60-69 years with COVID-19, enrolled during active disease.

V usage is TRBV6-2 or TRBV6-3 and J usage is TRBJ2-1; 8 nucleotides align to TRBD2. CDR1 is MNHEY, CDR2 SVGEGT, per germline. This CDR3 spans 16 amino acids. V gave up 2 bases and J gave up 0 bases; unmatched junction bases: 3. CDR3 DNA: TGTGCCAGCAGTTACCCTAGCGGGCGCTCCTACAATGAGCAGTTCTTC. This sequence encodes CASSYPSGRSYNEQFF.

The rearrangement uses TRBV5-8 and TRBJ1-5; 7 bases map to TRBD1. CDR1 is SGHTS, CDR2 YDEGEE, per germline. The V and J ends lost 4 bases and 2 bases, in that order; junction bases with no gene match: 6. This CDR3 region has 15 residues. The CDR3 region has the DNA TGTGCCAGCAGCATAGACAGGGATGGCAATCAGCCCCAGCATTTT. Translating it yields CASSIDRDGNQPQHF.

J is TRBJ2-3 and V is TRBV28; D gene ambiguous. The V gene lost 2 bases and the J gene lost 7 bases, with 10 bases spanning the gap. The CDR3 totals 13 residues. Germline V CDR1 and CDR2: MDHEN, SYDVKM. The CDR3 DNA sequence: TGTGCCAGCAGTTTACCCTCGTTAAATACGCAGTATTTT. It codes for CASSLPSLNTQYF.

The chain employs TRBV18 and TRBJ1-4; no firm D call. V was shortened by 2 bases and J by 11 bases, with 9 bases between the two germline ends. The CDR3 totals 12 residues. Germline V CDR1 and CDR2: KGHSH, LQKENI. The CDR3 region is CASSPEGRKLFF. The CDR3 nucleotides read TGTGCCAGCTCACCAGAGGGCCGGAAACTGTTTTTT.

This clone came up once. The genes are TRBV7-9 and TRBJ2-1; 12 nucleotides match TRBD2. The CDR3 is made up of 15 amino acids. Germline V CDR1 and CDR2: SEHNR, FQNEAQ (reference sequence). Unmatched junction bases numbered 7, after V lost 1 base and J lost 12 bases. The DNA for the CDR3 is TGTGCCAGCAGCTTAGGACTAGCGGGGGTTTTGAGGCAGTTCTTC. Translation gives CASSLGLAGVLRQFF.

This chain uses TRBV18 with TRBJ1-1; 10 nucleotides agree with TRBD1. J gave up 3 bases and V 2 bases, and 3 bases lay outside the gene matches. Germline CDR1 and CDR2: KGHSH and LQKENI. This CDR3 is 15 amino acids long. CDR3 sequence reads: CASSPGGTGDTEAFF. CDR3 in DNA: TGTGCCAGCTCACCAGGCGGGACAGGGGACACTGAAGCTTTCTTT. The entire variable domain, with the rest obtained from reference TRBV18 and TRBJ1-1, is as follows: NAGVMQNPRHLVRRRGQEARLRCSPMKGHSHVYWYRQLPEEGLKFMVYLQKENIIDESGMPKERFSAEFPKEGPSILRIQQVVRGDSAAYFCASSPGGTGDTEAFFGQGTRLTVV.

V and J are TRBV19 and TRBJ1-5; D ambiguous. The CDR3 runs to 13 residues. From germline, CDR1 is LNHDA and CDR2 SQIVND (reference sequence). With 4 bases removed from V and 5 bases from J, the gap between germline ends came to 9 bases. CDR3 coding DNA: TGTGCCAGTAGTACTGTCCCGTATCAGCCCCAGCATTTT. It specifies CASSTVPYQPQHF.

This chain uses TRBV10-1 with TRBJ1-2, with D possibly matching TRBD1 (6 bases). V was shortened by 3 bases and J by 9 bases, with 11 bases between the two germline ends. Germline V gene data show CDR1 as WNHNN and CDR2 as SYGVQD (reference sequence). The CDR3 consists of 12 residues. The CDR3 DNA follows: TGCGCCAGCAGTGATGAAGGGGGACGCTACACCTTC. Residues: CASSDEGGRYTF.

This chain connects TRBV4-1 to TRBJ2-7; TRBD2 might be the D (5 bases). The CDR3 runs 13 residues. Trimming took off 0 bases at V and 6 bases at J, with 9 bases between the two ends. Germline lookup yields CDR1 MGHRA and CDR2 YSYEKL. CDR3 coding DNA: TGCGCCAGCAGCCAAGATGGGAGTTCCGAGCAGTACTTC. Amino acids: CASSQDGSSEQYF.

The V and J genes are TRBV19 and TRBJ1-3, with TRBD1 as a possible D gene (6 bases). Germline V CDR1 and CDR2: LNHDA, SQIVND (reference sequence). CDR3 size: 16 residues. Trimming removed 5 bases from V and 0 bases from J, with 14 bases in between. CDR3 in amino acids: CASSPRTAFSGNTIYF. Written as DNA, the CDR3 is TGTGCCAGTAGTCCCCGGACAGCTTTCTCTGGAAACACCATATATTTT.

As DNA, the CDR3 is TGTGCCAGCAGTCCGAAACTAGGGTCCTACGAGCAGTACTTC. It translates to CASSPKLGSYEQYF. V usage is TRBV28 and J usage is TRBJ2-7; a possible D gene is TRBD2 (5 bases). The germline CDR1 and CDR2 sequences are MDHEN and SYDVKM. The CDR3 has 14 amino acids. The V end lost 5 bases, the J end lost 1 base, and 12 bases lay between the germline ends.

This chain links TRBV24-1 with TRBJ2-7; 7 positions match TRBD2. The germline CDR1 and CDR2 sequences are KGHDR and SFDVKD. This CDR3 region has 14 residues. Unmatched junction bases numbered 4, after V lost 3 bases and J lost 3 bases. The CDR3 sequence is CATSDPAGNYEQYF. DNA of the CDR3: TGTGCCACCAGTGATCCAGCGGGAAACTACGAGCAGTACTTC.

The chain recombines TRBV11-2 with TRBJ1-1, with 7 bases aligning to TRBD1. V shed 5 bases and J 1 base; nucleotides not matched to a gene: 4. Germline V CDR1 and CDR2: SGHAT, FQNNGV. This CDR3 is built from 14 residues. The chain's CDR3 is CASSRGTENTEAFF. For the CDR3, the DNA is TGTGCCAGCAGCCGCGGGACAGAGAACACTGAAGCTTTCTTT.

The chain combines TRBV5-1 with TRBJ1-1; 11 bases are shared with TRBD1. Germline CDR1 SGHRS, CDR2 YFSETQ. The CDR3 is 14 amino acids. Trimming cost V 5 bases and J 3 bases; bases outside gene matches: 3. Written as DNA, the CDR3 is TGCGCCAGCAGTCCGGGACAGGGGGACACTGAAGCTTTCTTT. Its protein is CASSPGQGDTEAFF. Variable domain in full (rest from reference TRBV5-1 and TRBJ1-1): KAGVTQTPRYLIKTRGQQVTLSCSPISGHRSVSWYQQTPGQGLQFLFEYFSETQRNKGNFPGRFSGRQFSNSRSEMNVSTLELGDSALYLCASSPGQGDTEAFFGQGTRLTVV.

This clone was recorded only once. The chain uses TRBV10-3 and TRBJ2-2, with TRBD2 matching over 8 bases. The germline V gene has CDR1 ENHRY and CDR2 SYGVKD. V shed 10 bases, J shed 4 bases, and the junction held 5 bases outside the gene matches. The CDR3 has 13 amino acids. The CDR3 DNA sequence: TGTGCCACCACTAGCGGACCCACCGGGGAGCTGTTTTTT. Amino acid sequence: CATTSGPTGELFF.

This chain uses TRBV11-3 with TRBJ1-1; possibly TRBD1 for D (5 bases). Germline CDR1 and CDR2: SGHNT and YENEEA. V lost 5 bases and J 6 bases, leaving 13 bases between the germline ends. This CDR3 has 13 amino acids. CDR3 nucleotides: TGTGCCAGCAGCAGAAACAGGTTCGCTGAAGCTTTCTTT. Its translation: CASSRNRFAEAFF. Drawing the rest from reference TRBV11-3 and TRBJ1-1, the complete variable domain is EAGVVQSPRYKIIEKKQPVAFWCNPISGHNTLYWYLQNLGQGPELLIRYENEEAVDDSQLPKDRFSAERLKGVDSTLKIQPAELGDSAVYLCASSRNRFAEAFFGQGTRLTVV.

This chain connects TRBV19 to TRBJ1-5; D is ambiguous. Trimming took off 3 bases at V and 3 bases at J, with 12 bases between the two ends. The CDR3 is made up of 15 amino acids. Looked up from germline, CDR1 is LNHDA and CDR2 is SQIVND (reference sequence). The CDR3 loop reads CASSIAILNNQPQHF. CDR3 DNA sequence: TGTGCCAGTAGTATTGCAATCCTAAACAATCAGCCCCAGCATTTT.

The gene calls are TRBV5-1 and TRBJ1-5, with D uncertain. The V end lost 0 bases, the J end lost 7 bases, and 14 bases lay between the germline ends. The CDR3 has 15 residues. Germline assignment: CDR1 SGHRS and CDR2 YFSETQ. The CDR3 sequence: CASSLGEARGQPQHF. The DNA for the CDR3 is TGCGCCAGCAGCTTGGGGGAGGCGCGTGGACAGCCCCAGCATTTT.

The rearrangement joins TRBV3-1 (or the pseudogene TRBV3-2) to TRBJ1-6; 8 positions agree with TRBD1. The CDR3 runs 15 residues. CDR1 and CDR2 from the germline V gene are LGHDT and YNNKEL (reference sequence). J lost 6 bases, V lost 1 base, and 2 bases had no gene match. The CDR3 nucleotides are TGTGCCAGCAGCCAAGTCGGACAGGGTAATTCACCCCTCCACTTT. Translation gives CASSQVGQGNSPLHF.